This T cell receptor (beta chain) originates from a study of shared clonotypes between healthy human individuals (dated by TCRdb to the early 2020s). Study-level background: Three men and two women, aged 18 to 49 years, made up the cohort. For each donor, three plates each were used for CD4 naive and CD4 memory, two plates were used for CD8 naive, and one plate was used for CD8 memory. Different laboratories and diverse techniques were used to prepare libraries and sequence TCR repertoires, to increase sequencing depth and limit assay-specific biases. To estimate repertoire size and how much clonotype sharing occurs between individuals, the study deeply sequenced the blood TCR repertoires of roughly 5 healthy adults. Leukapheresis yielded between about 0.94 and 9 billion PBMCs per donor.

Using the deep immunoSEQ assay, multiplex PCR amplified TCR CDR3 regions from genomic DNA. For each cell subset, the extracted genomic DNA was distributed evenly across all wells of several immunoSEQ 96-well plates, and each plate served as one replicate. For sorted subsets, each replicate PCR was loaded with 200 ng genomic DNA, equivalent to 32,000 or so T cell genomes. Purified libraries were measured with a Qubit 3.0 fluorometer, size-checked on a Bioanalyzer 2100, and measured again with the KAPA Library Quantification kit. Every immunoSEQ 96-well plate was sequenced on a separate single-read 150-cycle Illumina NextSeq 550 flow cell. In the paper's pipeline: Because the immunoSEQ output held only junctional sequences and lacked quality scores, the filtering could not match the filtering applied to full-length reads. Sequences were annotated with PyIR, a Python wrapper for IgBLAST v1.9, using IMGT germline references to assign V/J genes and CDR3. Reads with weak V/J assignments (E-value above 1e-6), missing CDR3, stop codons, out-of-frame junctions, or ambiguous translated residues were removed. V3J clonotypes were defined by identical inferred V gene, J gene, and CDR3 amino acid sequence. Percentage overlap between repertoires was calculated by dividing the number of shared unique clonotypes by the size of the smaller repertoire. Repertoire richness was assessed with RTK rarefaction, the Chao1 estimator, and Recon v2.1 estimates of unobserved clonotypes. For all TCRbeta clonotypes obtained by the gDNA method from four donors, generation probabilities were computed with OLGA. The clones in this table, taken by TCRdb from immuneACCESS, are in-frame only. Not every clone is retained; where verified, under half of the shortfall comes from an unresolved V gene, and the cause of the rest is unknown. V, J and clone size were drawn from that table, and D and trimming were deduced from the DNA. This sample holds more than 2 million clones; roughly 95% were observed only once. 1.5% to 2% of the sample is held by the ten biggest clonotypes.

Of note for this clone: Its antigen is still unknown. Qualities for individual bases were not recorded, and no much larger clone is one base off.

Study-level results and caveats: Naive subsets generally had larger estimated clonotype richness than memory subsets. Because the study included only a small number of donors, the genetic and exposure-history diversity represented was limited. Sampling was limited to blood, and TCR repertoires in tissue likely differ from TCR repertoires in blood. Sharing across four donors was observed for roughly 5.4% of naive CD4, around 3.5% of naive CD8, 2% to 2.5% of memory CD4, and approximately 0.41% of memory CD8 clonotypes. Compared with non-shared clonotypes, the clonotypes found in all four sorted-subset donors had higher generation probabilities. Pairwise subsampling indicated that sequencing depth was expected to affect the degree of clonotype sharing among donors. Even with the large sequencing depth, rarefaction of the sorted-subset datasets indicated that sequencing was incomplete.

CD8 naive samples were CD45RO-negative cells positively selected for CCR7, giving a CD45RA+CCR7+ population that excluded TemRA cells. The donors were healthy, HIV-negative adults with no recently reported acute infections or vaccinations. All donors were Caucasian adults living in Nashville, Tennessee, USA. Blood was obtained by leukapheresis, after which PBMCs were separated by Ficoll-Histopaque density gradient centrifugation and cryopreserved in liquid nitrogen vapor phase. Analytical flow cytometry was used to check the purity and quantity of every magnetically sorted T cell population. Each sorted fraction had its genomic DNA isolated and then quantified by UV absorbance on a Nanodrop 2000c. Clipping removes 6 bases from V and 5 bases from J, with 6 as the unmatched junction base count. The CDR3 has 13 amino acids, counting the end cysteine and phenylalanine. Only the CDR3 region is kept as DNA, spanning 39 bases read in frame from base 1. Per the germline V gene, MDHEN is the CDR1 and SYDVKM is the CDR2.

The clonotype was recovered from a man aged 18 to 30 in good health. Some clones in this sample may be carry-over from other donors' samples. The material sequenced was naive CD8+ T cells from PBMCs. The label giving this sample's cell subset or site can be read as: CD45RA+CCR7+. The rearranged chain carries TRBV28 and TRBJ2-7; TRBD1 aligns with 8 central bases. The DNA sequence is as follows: TGTGCCAGCAGGGACAGGGTTAAAGACGAGCAGTACTTC. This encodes CASRDRVKDEQYF. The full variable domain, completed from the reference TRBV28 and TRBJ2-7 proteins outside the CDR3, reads DVKVTQSSRYLVKRTGEKVFLECVQDMDHENMFWYRQDPGLGLRLIYFSYDVKMKEKGDIPEGYSVSREKKERFSLILESASTNQTSMYLCASRDRVKDEQYFGPGTRLTVT.